Listed below are T cell receptor beta chains from one sample, sequenced in a study of a mutant IDH1 vaccine in newly diagnosed glioma. No cognate antigen is known for these TCRs. TCRdb's table, derived via immunoSEQ multiplex PCR, lists solely in-frame clones and lacks some. The sample includes roughly 60,000 clones, 65% to 75% of them seen just once. Sequences were derived from PBMCs, sampled from a glioma patient whose treatment included an IDH1 peptide vaccine. The receptors derive from a man aged 50 to 60 with glioma. Each CDR3 is given with its conserved first and last residue. D genes are given only for firm matches. Expanded clones are given a class, and other clones once, few, many or no size at all.

size: -
J: TRBJ2-7
V: TRBV9
D: TRBD1
CDR3: CASSPTDRAYEQYF
DNA: TGTGCCAGCAGCCCTACAGACAGGGCCTACGAGCAGTACTTC

size: -
J: TRBJ2-3
V: TRBV5-1
D: -
CDR3: CASSDFGHPTDTQYF
DNA: TGCGCCAGCAGCGACTTCGGCCACCCCACAGATACGCAGTATTTT

size: few
J: TRBJ2-4
V: TRBV2
D: TRBD2
CDR3: CASRTDTRWGGLAPDIQYF
DNA: TGTGCCAGCAGAACGGACACCCGATGGGGGGGACTAGCGCCAGACATTCAGTACTTC

size: -
J: TRBJ1-4
V: TRBV7-8
D: TRBD1
CDR3: CASSLDRGELFF
DNA: TGTGCCAGCAGCCTCGACAGGGGGGAACTGTTTTTT

size: -
J: TRBJ1-2
V: TRBV4-1
D: -
CDR3: CASSQDGGTPRRGGYTF
DNA: TGCGCCAGCAGCCAAGATGGCGGGACTCCTAGGAGGGGTGGCTACACCTTC

size: few
J: TRBJ1-6
V: TRBV15
D: TRBD1
CDR3: CATSDREYNSPLHF
DNA: TGTGCCACCAGCGACAGGGAGTATAATTCACCCCTCCACTTT

size: -
J: TRBJ2-5
V: TRBV5-1
D: -
CDR3: CASSLTLEKETQYF
DNA: TGCGCCAGCAGCTTAACTCTAGAGAAAGAGACCCAGTACTTC

size: -
J: TRBJ1-2
V: TRBV4-1
D: TRBD1
CDR3: CASSQGDSQANYGYTF
DNA: TGCGCCAGCAGCCAAGGGGACAGTCAAGCTAACTATGGCTACACCTTC

size: -
J: TRBJ1-2
V: TRBV7-2
D: -
CDR3: CASSPTGRDYGYTF
DNA: TGTGCCAGCAGCCCCACAGGGAGGGACTATGGCTACACCTTC

size: -
J: TRBJ1-2
V: TRBV9
D: -
CDR3: CASSVAPTTHGYTF
DNA: TGTGCCAGCAGCGTAGCTCCCACGACCCATGGCTACACCTTC